This TCR beta chain comes out of a study of T-cell reconstitution after alpha-beta-depleted transplantation in children. A remark on this clonotype: This may be a read error: a much more frequent sequence differs by one nucleotide.

Preparing the TCRbeta library involved the use of unique molecular identifiers. TCRdb re-called the PCR reads with MiXCR, one entry per CDR3 protein. The repertoire holds approximately 500,000 distinct CDR3 sequences, with 25% to 30% as singletons. This receptor was taken from a boy younger than two with Wiskott-Aldrich syndrome, due to receive a stem cell transplant. The sequences come from PBMCs, collected before TCRalphabeta/CD19-depleted stem cell transplant.

The CDR3 loop is CSVAGNNEAFF. CDR3 in DNA: TGCAGTGTGGCCGGGAACAATGAAGCTTTCTTT. The rearrangement links TRBV20-1 to TRBJ1-1, with D unclear. Looked up from germline, CDR1 is DFQATT and CDR2 is SNEGSKA (reference sequence). The CDR3 is 11 amino acids.